Listed below are T cell receptor beta chains from one sample, sequenced in a study of shared clonotypes between healthy human individuals. The protocol was immunoSEQ multiplex PCR, while the TCRdb copy is restricted to in-frame clones and leaves out a portion. This repertoire shows approximately 980,000 clones, about 80% found once; its top ten account for approximately 1.5%. Sequenced sample: memory CD4+ T cells sorted from blood. The origin of the receptors is a man younger than 30 in good health. The CDR3 runs from the conserved cysteine through the conserved F or W. Each record gives: D gene, clone size, J gene, V gene, CDR3 protein, CDR3 DNA. D genes are given only for firm matches. Clone size is shown for a subset of rows, as once, few, many or a class of expanded clone.

D: TRBD1; size: .; J: TRBJ1-4; V: TRBV7-2; CDR3: CASSPGTGVRTNEKLFF; DNA: TGTGCCAGCAGCCCTGGGACAGGGGTACGCACTAATGAAAAACTGTTTTTT
D: TRBD2; size: few; J: TRBJ2-3; V: TRBV7-9; CDR3: CASSFGLATDTQYF; DNA: TGTGCCAGCAGCTTCGGACTAGCTACAGATACGCAGTATTTT
D: TRBD1; size: once; J: TRBJ1-6; V: TRBV9; CDR3: CASTRDSSYNSPLHF; DNA: TGTGCCAGCACCCGGGACAGCTCCTATAATTCACCCCTCCACTTT
D: TRBD1; size: .; J: TRBJ1-4; V: TRBV18; CDR3: CASSPGQGETNEKLFF; DNA: TGTGCCAGCTCACCGGGACAGGGGGAGACTAATGAAAAACTGTTTTTT
D: .; size: once; J: TRBJ1-5; V: TRBV19; CDR3: CASRTSWNNQPQHF; DNA: TGTGCCAGTAGGACCTCTTGGAACAATCAGCCCCAGCATTTT
D: .; size: .; J: TRBJ1-5; V: TRBV4-3; CDR3: CASSQTAYSNQPQHF; DNA: TGCGCCAGCAGCCAAACAGCTTATAGCAATCAGCCCCAGCATTTT
D: .; size: few; J: TRBJ2-7; V: TRBV18; CDR3: CASSDRRSVYEQYF; DNA: TGTGCCAGCTCCGACAGGAGATCGGTCTACGAGCAGTACTTC
D: TRBD2; size: .; J: TRBJ2-1; V: TRBV7-9; CDR3: CASSPGGPIYNEQFF; DNA: TGTGCCAGCAGCCCGGGAGGGCCTATCTACAATGAGCAGTTCTTC
D: TRBD1; size: .; J: TRBJ2-5; V: TRBV18; CDR3: CASSPRGTGGETQYF; DNA: TGTGCCAGCTCACCAAGAGGGACAGGGGGAGAGACCCAGTACTTC
D: .; size: .; J: TRBJ2-7; V: TRBV27; CDR3: CASIPLGGSYEQYF; DNA: TGTGCCAGCATCCCGCTGGGGGGCTCCTACGAGCAGTACTTC
D: .; size: .; J: TRBJ2-1; V: TRBV9; CDR3: CASSVEGGENRYDEQFF; DNA: TGTGCCAGCAGCGTAGAAGGGGGGGAGAACAGGTATGATGAGCAGTTCTTC
D: TRBD1; size: .; J: TRBJ1-1; V: TRBV5-4; CDR3: CASSPGGTGGNTEAFF; DNA: TGTGCCAGCAGCCCCGGAGGGACAGGGGGCAACACTGAAGCTTTCTTT
D: TRBD2; size: .; J: TRBJ2-1; V: TRBV7-9; CDR3: CASSLRRGGLLNNEQFF; DNA: TGTGCCAGCAGCTTAAGGCGGGGGGGCCTTTTAAACAATGAGCAGTTCTTC
D: TRBD2; size: .; J: TRBJ2-3; V: TRBV30; CDR3: CAWGEGGLTDTQYF; DNA: TGTGCCTGGGGCGAGGGAGGGCTAACAGATACGCAGTATTTT
D: TRBD2; size: .; J: TRBJ2-2; V: TRBV27; CDR3: CASSSSGIRLFF; DNA: TGTGCCAGCAGCTCTAGCGGGATTCGACTGTTTTTT